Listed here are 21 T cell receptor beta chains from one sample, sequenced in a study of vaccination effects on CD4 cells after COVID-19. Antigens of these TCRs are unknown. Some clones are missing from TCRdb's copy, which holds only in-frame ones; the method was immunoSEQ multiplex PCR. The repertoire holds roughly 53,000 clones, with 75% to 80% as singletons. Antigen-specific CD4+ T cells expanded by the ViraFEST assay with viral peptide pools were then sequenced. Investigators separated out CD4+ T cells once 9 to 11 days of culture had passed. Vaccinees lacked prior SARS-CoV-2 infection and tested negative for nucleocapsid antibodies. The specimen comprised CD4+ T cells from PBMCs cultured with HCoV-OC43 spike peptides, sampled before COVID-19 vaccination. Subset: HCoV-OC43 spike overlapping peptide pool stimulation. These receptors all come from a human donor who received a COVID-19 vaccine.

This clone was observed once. The chain's CDR3 is CASSDGRFNTIYF. The CDR3 DNA follows: TGTGCCAGCAGTGATGGGAGGTTCAACACCATATATTTT. V is TRBV6-1 and J is TRBJ1-3; D unresolved. With 3 bases removed from V and 7 bases from J, the gap between germline ends came to 10 bases. The V gene's germline CDR1 is MNHNS and CDR2 SASEGT. The CDR3 is made up of 13 amino acids.

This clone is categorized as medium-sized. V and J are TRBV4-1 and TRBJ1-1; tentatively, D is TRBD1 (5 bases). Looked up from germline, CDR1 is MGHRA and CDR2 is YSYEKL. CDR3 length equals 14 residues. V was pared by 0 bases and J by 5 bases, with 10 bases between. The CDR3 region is CASSQDEGRTEAFF. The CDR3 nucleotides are TGCGCCAGCAGCCAAGATGAGGGGCGGACTGAAGCTTTCTTT.

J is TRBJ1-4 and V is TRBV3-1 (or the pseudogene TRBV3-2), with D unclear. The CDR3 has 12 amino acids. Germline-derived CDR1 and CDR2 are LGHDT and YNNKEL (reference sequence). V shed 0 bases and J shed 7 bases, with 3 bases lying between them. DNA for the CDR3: TGTGCCAGCAGCCAAGACGGTGAAAAACTGTTTTTT. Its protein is CASSQDGEKLFF.

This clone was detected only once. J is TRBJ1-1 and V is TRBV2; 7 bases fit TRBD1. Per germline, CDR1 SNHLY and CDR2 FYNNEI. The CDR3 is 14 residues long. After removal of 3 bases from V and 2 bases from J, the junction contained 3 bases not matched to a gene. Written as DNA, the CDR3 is TGTGCCAGCAGTGACGGGACAGAAAACACTGAAGCTTTCTTT. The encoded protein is CASSDGTENTEAFF.

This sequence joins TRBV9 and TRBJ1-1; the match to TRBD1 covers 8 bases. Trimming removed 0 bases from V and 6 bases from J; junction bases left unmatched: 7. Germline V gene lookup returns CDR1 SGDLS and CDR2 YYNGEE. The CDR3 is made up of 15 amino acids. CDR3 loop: CASSVALTQGAEAFF. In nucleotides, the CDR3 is TGTGCCAGCAGCGTAGCCCTCACACAGGGGGCTGAAGCTTTCTTT. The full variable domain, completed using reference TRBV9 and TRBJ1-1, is DSGVTQTPKHLITATGQRVTLRCSPRSGDLSVYWYQQSLDQGLQFLIQYYNGEERAKGNILERFSAQQFPDLHSELNLSSLELGDSALYFCASSVALTQGAEAFFGQGTRLTVV.

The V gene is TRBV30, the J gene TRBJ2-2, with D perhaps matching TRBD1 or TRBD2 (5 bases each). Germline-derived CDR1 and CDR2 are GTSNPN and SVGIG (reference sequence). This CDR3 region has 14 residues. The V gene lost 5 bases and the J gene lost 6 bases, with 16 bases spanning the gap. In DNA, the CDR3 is TGTGCCTGGTCGAGGATGGGGGTTGCCGGGGAGCTGTTTTTT. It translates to CAWSRMGVAGELFF.

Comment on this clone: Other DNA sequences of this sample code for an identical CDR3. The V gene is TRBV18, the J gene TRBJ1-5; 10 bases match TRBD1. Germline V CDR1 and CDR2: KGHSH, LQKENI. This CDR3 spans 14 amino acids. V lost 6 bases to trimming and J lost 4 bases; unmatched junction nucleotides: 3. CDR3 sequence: CASSPGQGNQPQHF. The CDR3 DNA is TGTGCCAGCTCTCCGGGACAGGGGAATCAGCCCCAGCATTTT.

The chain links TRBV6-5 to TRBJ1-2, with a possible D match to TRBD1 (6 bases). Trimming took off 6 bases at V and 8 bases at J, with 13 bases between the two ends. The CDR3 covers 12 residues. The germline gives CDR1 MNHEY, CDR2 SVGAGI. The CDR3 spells CASSSARGGYTF. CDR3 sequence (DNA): TGTGCCAGCAGCTCCGCAAGGGGGGGCTACACCTTC.

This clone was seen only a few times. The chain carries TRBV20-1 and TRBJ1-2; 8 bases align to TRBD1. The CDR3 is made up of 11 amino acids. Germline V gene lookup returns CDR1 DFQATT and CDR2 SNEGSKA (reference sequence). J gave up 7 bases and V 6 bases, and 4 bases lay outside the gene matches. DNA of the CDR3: TGCAGTGCACGGACAGGGTCTGGCTACACCTTC. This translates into CSARTGSGYTF.

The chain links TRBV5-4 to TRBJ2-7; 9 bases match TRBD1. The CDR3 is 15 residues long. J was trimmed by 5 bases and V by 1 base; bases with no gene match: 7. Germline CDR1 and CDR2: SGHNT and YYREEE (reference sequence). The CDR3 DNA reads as TGTGCCAGCAGCTTGAAACAGGGGGCGCGTAACGAGCAGTACGTC. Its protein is CASSLKQGARNEQYV.

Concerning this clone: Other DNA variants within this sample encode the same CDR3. The CDR3 here is CASSLTGGGNQPQHF. The CDR3 coding sequence is TGTGCCAGCAGCCTGACGGGTGGAGGCAATCAGCCCCAGCATTTT. The V and J genes are TRBV5-8 and TRBJ1-5; D is ambiguous. The CDR3 is 15 residues long. Trimming took 4 bases from V and 2 from J, leaving 13 bases between them. CDR1 and CDR2 (germline): SGHTS, YDEGEE.

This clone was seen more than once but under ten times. Here the CDR3 reads CASSYGGSYNSPLHF. CDR3 DNA sequence: TGTGCCAGCAGTTACGGGGGATCCTATAATTCACCCCTCCACTTT. The chain is built from TRBV6-5 and TRBJ1-6; D perhaps matches TRBD1 (5 bases). The CDR3 runs 15 residues. The germline V gene has CDR1 MNHEY and CDR2 SVGAGI. V shed 2 bases and J shed 1 base, with 6 bases lying between them.

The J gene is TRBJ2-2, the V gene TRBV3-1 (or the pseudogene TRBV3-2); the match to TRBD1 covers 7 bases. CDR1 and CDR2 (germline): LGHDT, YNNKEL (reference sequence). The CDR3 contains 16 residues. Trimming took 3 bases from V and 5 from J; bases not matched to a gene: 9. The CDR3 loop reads CASSQETGLRTGELFF. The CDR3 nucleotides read TGTGCCAGCAGCCAGGAGACAGGGTTGCGAACCGGGGAGCTGTTTTTT.

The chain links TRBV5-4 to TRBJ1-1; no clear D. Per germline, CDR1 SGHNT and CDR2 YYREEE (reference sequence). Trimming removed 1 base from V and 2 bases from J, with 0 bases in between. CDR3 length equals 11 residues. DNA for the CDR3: TGTGCCAGCAGCTTGAACACTGAAGCTTTCTTT. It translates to CASSLNTEAFF.

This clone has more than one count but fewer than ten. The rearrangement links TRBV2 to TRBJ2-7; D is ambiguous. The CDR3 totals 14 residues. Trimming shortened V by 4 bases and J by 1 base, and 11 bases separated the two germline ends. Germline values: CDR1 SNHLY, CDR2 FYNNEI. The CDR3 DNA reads TGTGCCAGCAGTGGTACAGTCCGGTCCTACGAGCAGTACGTC. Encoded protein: CASSGTVRSYEQYV.

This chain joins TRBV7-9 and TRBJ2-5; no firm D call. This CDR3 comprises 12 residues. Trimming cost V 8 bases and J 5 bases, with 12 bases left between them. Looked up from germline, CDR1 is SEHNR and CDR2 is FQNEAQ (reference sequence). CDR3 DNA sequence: TGTGCCAGCGTTGGGAATTCGGAGACCCAGTACTTC. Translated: CASVGNSETQYF. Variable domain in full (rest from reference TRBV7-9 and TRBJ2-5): DTGVSQNPRHKITKRGQNVTFRCDPISEHNRLYWYRQTLGQGPEFLTYFQNEAQLEKSRLLSDRFSAERPKGSFSTLEIQRTEQGDSAMYLCASVGNSETQYFGPGTRLLVL.

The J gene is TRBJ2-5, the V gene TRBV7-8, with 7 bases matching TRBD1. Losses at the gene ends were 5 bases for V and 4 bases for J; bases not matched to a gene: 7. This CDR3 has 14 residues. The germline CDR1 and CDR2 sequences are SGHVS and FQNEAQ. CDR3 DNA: TGTGCCAGCAGCAACCGACAGGGTAGAGAGACCCAGTACTTC. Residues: CASSNRQGRETQYF.

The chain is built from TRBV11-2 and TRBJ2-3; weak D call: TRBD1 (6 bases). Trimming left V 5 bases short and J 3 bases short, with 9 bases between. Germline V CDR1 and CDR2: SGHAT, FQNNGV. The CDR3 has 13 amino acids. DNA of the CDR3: TGTGCCAGCAGCATTACAGGGACAGATACGCAGTATTTT. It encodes CASSITGTDTQYF.

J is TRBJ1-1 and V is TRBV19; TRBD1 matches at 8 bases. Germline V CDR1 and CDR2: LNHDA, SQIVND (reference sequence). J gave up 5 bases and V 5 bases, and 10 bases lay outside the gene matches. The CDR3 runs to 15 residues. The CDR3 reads CASSSIYRGRTEAFF. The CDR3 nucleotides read TGTGCCAGTAGTTCAATCTACAGGGGGAGGACTGAAGCTTTCTTT.

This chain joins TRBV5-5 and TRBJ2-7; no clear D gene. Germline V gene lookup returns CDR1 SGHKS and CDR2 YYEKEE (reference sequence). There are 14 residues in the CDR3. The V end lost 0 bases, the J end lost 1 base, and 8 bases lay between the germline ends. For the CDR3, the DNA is TGTGCCAGCAGCTTGGATCATGTATCCTACGAGCAGTACGTC. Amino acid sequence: CASSLDHVSYEQYV.

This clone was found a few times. DNA of the CDR3: TGTGCCAGCAGTGACCTCGGGTCGGGCAATAATGGGGAGCTGTTTTTT. Residues: CASSDLGSGNNGELFF. V usage is TRBV2 and J usage is TRBJ2-2; D not resolved. The CDR3 covers 16 residues. Trimming cost V 3 bases and J 8 bases, with 19 bases left between them. In germline, CDR1 is SNHLY, CDR2 FYNNEI.